This T cell receptor beta chain stems from a study of blood T cell repertoires in COVID-19. At the level of the study: Sites in the United States, Italy and Spain provided acute and convalescent COVID-19 samples. T cells, B-cell-depleted T cells, or PBMCs supplied cDNA or gDNA.

Under the authors' procedure: Reference gene primer amplification in the assay estimated nucleated cell counts. Sequenced by immunoSEQ multiplex PCR; TCRdb stores in-frame clones only, minus some. V, J and clone size were drawn from that table, and D and trimming were deduced from the DNA. The sample has some 180,000 clones, 76% seen once. The germline V gene has CDR1 LNHDA and CDR2 SQIVND (reference sequence). The CDR3 consists of 14 residues. V shed 3 bases and J 1 base; nucleotides not matched to a gene: 2. This clone occurred a few times. Material for sequencing was peripheral blood. The sequence derives from a woman aged 50 to 65 with active or convalescent COVID-19. V gene TRBV19 combines with J gene TRBJ2-5; 7 bases line up with TRBD2. The CDR3 region is CASSIGGSQETQYF. CDR3 nucleotide sequence: TGTGCCAGTAGTATCGGGGGGAGCCAAGAGACCCAGTACTTC.